This entry is about one TCR beta chain. The protocol was immunoSEQ multiplex PCR, while the TCRdb copy is restricted to in-frame clones and leaves out a portion. The sample lists roughly 48,000 clones; about 80% were seen once. The CDR3 has 11 amino acids. Trimming removed 5 bases from V and 10 bases from J, with 9 bases in between. The germline V gene has CDR1 MNHNY and CDR2 SVGAGI (reference sequence). These data come from a study of T cells in localized non-small cell lung cancer. The sample in question was peripheral blood, obtained before any cancer treatment. This sequence joins TRBV6-6 and TRBJ2-1; D is unresolved. The TCR originated in a man between 40 and 75 years old with stage I squamous cell lung carcinoma. The CDR3 DNA reads TGTGCCAGCAGTAGAAGTGAAGAGCAGTTCTTC. Translating it yields CASSRSEEQFF.